The T cell receptor (beta chain) described here comes from a study of shared clonotypes between healthy human individuals. Overall study context: Aged between 18 and 49, the donors were two women and a few men.

This clone was found many times. Its antigen remains unidentified. Study-wide results and limits: Clonotype sharing among donors likely depends on sequencing depth.

V lost 5 bases and J lost 5, with 12 bases in between. Germline V lookup: CDR1 PRHDT, CDR2 FYEKMQ (reference sequence). The CDR3 loop spans 13 amino acids. Execution of the assay was at deep level. In the study's own analysis: Junction-only sequences without quality scores were provided by ImmunoSEQ, so filtering was different. TCRdb keeps only in-frame clones here, not all; method: immunoSEQ multiplex PCR. The V and J calls and clone size come from that table; D and trimming were worked out from the DNA. The sample includes 500,000 to 650,000 clones, roughly 79% seen only once; the top ten take about 12%.

The origin of this receptor is a woman in her forties in good health. Some clones in this sample may be carry-over from other donors' samples. The J gene is TRBJ2-5, the V gene TRBV13; D remains ambiguous. The specimen sequenced was PBMCs. CDR3 protein: CASSQTFVETQYF. In DNA, the CDR3 is TGTGCCAGCAGCCAGACCTTTGTGGAGACCCAGTACTTC.